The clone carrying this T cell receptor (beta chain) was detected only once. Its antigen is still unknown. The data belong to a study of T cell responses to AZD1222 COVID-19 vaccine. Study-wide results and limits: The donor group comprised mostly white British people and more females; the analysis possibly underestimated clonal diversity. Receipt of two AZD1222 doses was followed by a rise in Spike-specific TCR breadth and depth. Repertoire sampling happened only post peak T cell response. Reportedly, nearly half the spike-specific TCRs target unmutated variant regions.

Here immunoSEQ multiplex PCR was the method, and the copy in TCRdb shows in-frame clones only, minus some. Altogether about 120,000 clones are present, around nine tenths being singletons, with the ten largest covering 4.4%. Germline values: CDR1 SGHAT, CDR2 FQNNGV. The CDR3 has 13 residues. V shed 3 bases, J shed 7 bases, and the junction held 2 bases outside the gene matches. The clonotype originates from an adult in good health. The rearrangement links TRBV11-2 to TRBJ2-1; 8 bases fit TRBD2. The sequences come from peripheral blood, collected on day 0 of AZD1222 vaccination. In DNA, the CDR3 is TGTGCCAGCAGCTTGCGGGGGGTGAATGAGCAGTTCTTC. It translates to CASSLRGVNEQFF. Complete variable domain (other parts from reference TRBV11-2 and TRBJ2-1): EAGVAQSPRYKIIEKRQSVAFWCNPISGHATLYWYQQILGQGPKLLIQFQNNGVVDDSQLPKDRFSAERLKGVDSTLKIQPAKLEDSAVYLCASSLRGVNEQFFGPGTRLTVL.